Below are 17 T cell receptor beta chains sequenced from a single sample in a study of spatial heterogeneity in lung cancer. TCRdb analysed the 5' RACE reads with MiXCR anew, one entry per CDR3 protein. Of more than 25,000 distinct CDR3 sequences listed, around 7% are singletons. Their antigens remain unidentified. General study points: Tumors with more nonsynonymous mutations had more expanded intratumoral alpha and beta TCRs.

This sample's time point: sample taken at primary tumor resection. This sample comprised lung tumor tissue, obtained at surgery. The receptors derive from a male donor with early-stage non-small cell lung cancer.

The chain links TRBV11-2 to TRBJ2-2; D perhaps matches TRBD2 (7 bases). V lost 7 bases and J lost 3, with 18 bases in between. The germline V gene encodes CDR1 SGHAT and CDR2 FQNNGV. CDR3 size: 16 residues. The CDR3 DNA reads as TGTGCCAGCACCCCCGGAAGGGGGGGCGACACCGGGGAGCTGTTTTTT. Translated, it gives CASTPGRGGDTGELFF.

This clonotype appeared many times. This chain joins TRBV20-1 and TRBJ2-1, with D perhaps matching TRBD2 (5 bases). The V end was cut by 3 bases, the J end by 0 bases, with 9 bases between. The CDR3 length is 14 residues. The germline gives CDR1 DFQATT, CDR2 SNEGSKA (reference sequence). In DNA form, the CDR3 reads TGCAGTGCTAGCTCGGGGAGCTCCTACAATGAGCAGTTCTTC. Its translation is CSASSGSSYNEQFF.

This clonotype was seen many times. This chain joins TRBV7-2 and TRBJ2-3; possibly TRBD2 for D (5 bases). The CDR3 sequence is 14 residues long. Germline CDR1 SGHTA, CDR2 FQGNSA. The V end lost 1 base, the J end lost 4 bases, and 9 bases lay between the germline ends. CDR3 sequence (DNA): TGTGCCAGCAGCTTAGTTAGCGAGTCAGATACGCAGTATTTT. It specifies CASSLVSESDTQYF. Full variable domain (rest looked up from reference TRBV7-2 and TRBJ2-3): GAGVSQSPSNKVTEKGKDVELRCDPISGHTALYWYRQSLGQGLEFLIYFQGNSAPDKSGLPSDRFSAERTGGSVSTLTIQRTQQEDSAVYLCASSLVSESDTQYFGPGTRLTVL.

This sequence joins TRBV7-2 and TRBJ1-1; D might be TRBD1 (6 bases). CDR3 length equals 12 residues. Germline V CDR1 and CDR2: SGHTA, FQGNSA. V lost 5 bases to trimming and J lost 4 bases, with 8 bases between them. Here the CDR3 reads CASSRGGTEAFF. DNA of the CDR3: TGTGCCAGCAGCAGAGGGGGCACTGAAGCTTTCTTT.

This clonotype appeared many times. The chain recombines TRBV6-6 with TRBJ1-3; D is unresolved. This CDR3 has 13 amino acids. Germline CDR1 reads MNHNY; CDR2 reads SVGAGI (reference sequence). V gave up 2 bases and J gave up 9 bases, with 11 bases separating them. The CDR3 DNA is TGTGCCAGCAGTTACGTGGTCGGTGGCACCATATATTTT. Translating it yields CASSYVVGGTIYF.

This clonotype was counted ten times or more. The gene calls are TRBV20-1 and TRBJ2-7; the D is unclear. Trimming removed 6 bases at V and 6 bases at J, with 21 bases between. This CDR3 is 14 amino acids long. The germline V gene encodes CDR1 DFQATT and CDR2 SNEGSKA (reference sequence). The chain's CDR3 is CSAPVRPLRPEQYF. CDR3 coding DNA: TGCAGTGCCCCCGTCAGGCCACTGCGGCCCGAGCAGTACTTC.

A few counts support this clonotype. The rearrangement links TRBV14 to TRBJ2-7; TRBD1 matches at 8 bases. CDR1 and CDR2 from the germline V gene are SGHDN and FVKESK. This CDR3 spans 14 amino acids. V shed 2 bases and J 6 bases; nucleotides not matched to a gene: 6. The CDR3 DNA sequence: TGTGCCAGCAGCCAACCCCAGGGGGCGGGCGAGCAGTACTTC. Translated, it gives CASSQPQGAGEQYF.

J is TRBJ1-3 and V is TRBV7-2, with 8 bases aligning to TRBD1. Looked up from germline, CDR1 is SGHTA and CDR2 is FQGNSA. This CDR3 is 15 amino acids long. Trimming cost V 2 bases and J 3 bases; bases outside gene matches: 3. The CDR3 nucleotides are TGTGCCAGCAGCTTACAGGGGGCTTATGGAAACACCATATATTTT. Its translation is CASSLQGAYGNTIYF.

In its sample, this clonotype was seen many times. This chain links TRBV20-1 with TRBJ1-4; TRBD1 might be the D (5 bases). V lost 5 bases and J 7 bases, leaving 14 bases between the germline ends. The germline V gene encodes CDR1 DFQATT and CDR2 SNEGSKA (reference sequence). The length of the CDR3 is 13 residues. CDR3 DNA sequence: TGCAGTGCTGAGCGGGACGACCTTGAAAAACTGTTTTTT. It is translated as CSAERDDLEKLFF.

This clonotype was picked up many times. The chain combines TRBV5-4 with TRBJ2-7; 10 bases are shared with TRBD1. The length of the CDR3 is 15 residues. Germline CDR1 and CDR2: SGHNT and YYREEE (reference sequence). Trimming cost V 1 base and J 2 bases; bases outside gene matches: 3. DNA for the CDR3: TGTGCCAGCAGCTTGTCGGGACAGGGGACCTACGAGCAGTACTTC. Encoded protein: CASSLSGQGTYEQYF.

The chain couples TRBV28 to TRBJ1-2; 8 bases align to TRBD1. J was trimmed by 4 bases and V by 3 bases; bases with no gene match: 1. The CDR3 spans 13 residues. The germline gives CDR1 MDHEN, CDR2 SYDVKM. The CDR3 sequence: CASSFGTGYGYTF. The DNA for the CDR3 is TGTGCCAGCAGTTTCGGGACAGGCTATGGCTACACCTTC.

This clonotype was picked up a small number of times. This rearrangement joins TRBV27 to TRBJ2-3, with D tentatively TRBD2 (6 bases). V was cut by 3 bases and J by 2 bases, with 9 bases left in between. The germline CDR1 and CDR2 sequences are MNHEY and SMNVEV (reference sequence). CDR3 size: 14 residues. The CDR3 DNA reads as TGTGCCAGCAGTTTGCGGGACGCCACAGATACGCAGTATTTT. This gives the protein CASSLRDATDTQYF.

This clonotype was found many times. J is TRBJ1-6 and V is TRBV20-1; D is unresolved. The CDR3 is made up of 15 amino acids. Germline V gives CDR1 DFQATT, CDR2 SNEGSKA (reference sequence). Trimming took 1 base from V and 7 from J, leaving 14 bases between them. CDR3 nucleotide sequence: TGCAGTGCTAGAGGGTTAGGAATGGCGAATTCACCCCTCCACTTT. This gives the protein CSARGLGMANSPLHF.

This clonotype was seen repeatedly, ten times or more. The chain recombines TRBV25-1 with TRBJ2-5; tentatively, D is TRBD1 (6 bases). V lost 8 bases and J lost 4, with 11 bases in between. This CDR3 spans 12 amino acids. Germline CDR1 and CDR2: MGHDK and SYGVNS. The CDR3 region has the DNA TGTGCCAGCCAGGGGAACGGAGAGACCCAGTACTTC. Protein: CASQGNGETQYF.

This clonotype was picked up many times. This chain joins TRBV28 and TRBJ2-3; D is unresolved. The length of the CDR3 is 16 residues. Germline loops: CDR1 MDHEN, CDR2 SYDVKM. Trimming left V 1 base short and J 6 bases short, with 17 bases between. The CDR3 here is CASSLSPRQASDTQYF. The CDR3 nucleotides are TGTGCCAGCAGTTTATCCCCTCGCCAGGCTTCGGATACGCAGTATTTT.

The chain employs TRBV20-1 and TRBJ1-4; weak D call: TRBD1 (6 bases). Germline CDR1 is DFQATT and CDR2 is SNEGSKA (reference sequence). Trimming took 0 bases from V and 8 from J, leaving 10 bases between them. CDR3 length: 13 residues. CDR3 amino acids: CSARDITGEKLFF. The DNA for the CDR3 is TGCAGTGCTAGAGATATAACAGGGGAAAAACTGTTTTTT.

This clonotype was detected ten times or more. The rearrangement joins TRBV7-2 to TRBJ2-3, with TRBD2 identical over 7 bases. The germline CDR1 and CDR2 sequences are SGHTA and FQGNSA. The CDR3 sequence is 14 residues long. Trimming cost V 5 bases and J 4 bases; bases outside gene matches: 6. The CDR3 protein is CASSRTSAADTQYF. CDR3 DNA sequence: TGTGCCAGCAGCCGCACTAGCGCTGCAGATACGCAGTATTTT.